This T cell receptor (beta chain) derives from a study of OX40 agonist ivuxolimab in advanced cancers. About the study: Recorded diagnoses for dose-escalation patients were hepatocellular carcinoma, melanoma, renal cell or head and neck cancer.

Autoimmune disease history or systemic immunosuppression led to patient exclusion. TCRdb keeps only in-frame clones here, not all; method: immunoSEQ multiplex PCR. Of around 64,000 clones listed, around 90% were seen once; the top ten hold around 0.8%. With respect to this clone: Its matching antigen is unknown.

Whole-study results and caveats: Low normalized T-cell clonal expansion was also seen in some nonresponders. Clonal expansion from baseline to week 6 occurred in both CD4+ and CD8+ T cells.

V lost 6 bases and J lost 5; bases outside the gene matches: 9. The CDR3 has 14 residues. The germline gives CDR1 KGHSH, CDR2 LQKENI. V gene TRBV18 combines with J gene TRBJ2-5; 7 positions agree with TRBD1. This TCR was sampled from an adult with an advanced solid tumor such as melanoma, head and neck, liver or kidney cancer. The sample consisted of CD4+ or CD8+ T cells sorted from blood, taken in a trial of the OX40 agonist ivuxolimab. CDR3 sequence (DNA): TGTGCCAGCTCCGAGTCAAGGGGGCGCGAGACCCAGTACTTC. It translates to CASSESRGRETQYF. The full variable domain, rest sourced from reference TRBV18 and TRBJ2-5, is NAGVMQNPRHLVRRRGQEARLRCSPMKGHSHVYWYRQLPEEGLKFMVYLQKENIIDESGMPKERFSAEFPKEGPSILRIQQVVRGDSAAYFCASSESRGRETQYFGPGTRLLVL.